This note documents a single T cell receptor (beta chain) sequence. Its antigen is still unknown. The data derive from a study of shared clonotypes between healthy human individuals. Trimming removed 1 base at V and 6 bases at J, with 19 bases between. The CDR3 spans 16 residues. Germline CDR1 KGHSH, CDR2 LQKENI. Study-wide points: Naive subsets, compared against memory subsets, generally had larger estimated richness values.

For every subset, genomic DNA was evenly distributed across several immunoSEQ plates. The method was immunoSEQ multiplex PCR; TCRdb's version includes in-frame clones alone and lacks a portion of them. This sample has hundreds of thousands of clones, with less than 96% found just once. The TCR sequence derives from a woman between 25 and 40 years old in good health. Sequencing was done on a sample of naive CD4+ T cells sorted from blood. Subset indicated: CD45RA+ positively selected. The V and J genes are TRBV18 and TRBJ2-7, with D unresolved. The CDR3 DNA is TGTGCCAGCTCACCACGGAATAGCCGTTCCCAACTCGAGCAGTACTTC. This sequence encodes CASSPRNSRSQLEQYF.